A single sample is the source of the 16 T cell receptor beta chains below, sequenced in a study of cytotoxic CD8 clonotypes in ibrutinib-treated CLL (dated by TCRdb to the early 2020s). The time point label, read with the paper, signifies: progressive disease on ibrutinib. The method was the immunoSEQ multiplex PCR assay. TCRdb limited this immuneACCESS table to in-frame rearrangements with V and J called. A share of clones is missing; checked studies link under half to unresolved V genes, and the rest is unexplained. The sample table holds over 250,000 clones, of which around 76% were seen once. The top ten clonotypes cover around 6% of the sample. The material sequenced was PBMCs, taken at disease progression, from a patient treated with ibrutinib. These TCRs come from a human donor with chronic lymphocytic leukemia.

The CDR3 DNA reads TGCGCCAGCAGCTTAGAACCGGGACAGGGGAGTTCACCCCTCCACTTT. Translating it yields CASSLEPGQGSSPLHF. The chain uses TRBV5-1 and TRBJ1-6; TRBD1 matches at 10 bases. The CDR3 is made up of 16 amino acids. CDR1 is SGHRS and CDR2 is YFSETQ in the germline V gene. Unmatched junction bases numbered 8, after V lost 2 bases and J lost 9 bases.

The chain uses TRBV10-3 and TRBJ2-5; 16 bases map to TRBD2. Trimming removed 3 bases from V and 5 bases from J; junction bases left unmatched: 6. Germline CDR1 ENHRY, CDR2 SYGVKD. The CDR3 length is 17 residues. This CDR3 reads CAISDGTSGRAGETQYF. The CDR3 DNA reads as TGTGCCATCAGTGACGGGACTAGCGGGAGGGCCGGGGAGACCCAGTACTTC.

The sample holds one count of this clone. The V gene is TRBV6-4, the J gene TRBJ1-5; weak D call: TRBD1 (5 bases). This CDR3 comprises 15 residues. From germline, CDR1 is MRHNA and CDR2 SNTAGT. The V and J ends lost 4 bases and 3 bases respectively, with 13 bases between them. The CDR3 reads CASSAVPGPNQPQHF. The CDR3 nucleotides are TGTGCCAGCAGTGCCGTGCCGGGACCCAATCAGCCCCAGCATTTT.

The CDR3, as DNA: TGTGCCAGCAGCCCCCAGGGGAGACAGGTCCCTTTCTATGGCTACACCTTC. Its protein is CASSPQGRQVPFYGYTF. This sequence joins TRBV9 and TRBJ1-2, with D possibly being TRBD1 (6 bases). CDR1 and CDR2 (germline): SGDLS, YYNGEE. The V end lost 4 bases, the J end lost 4 bases, and 23 bases lay between the germline ends. This CDR3 has 17 residues.

V is TRBV7-9 and J is TRBJ1-1; D might be TRBD1 (5 bases). V lost 5 bases and J lost 2, with 12 bases in between. Looked up from germline, CDR1 is SEHNR and CDR2 is FQNEAQ (reference sequence). CDR3 length: 14 amino acids. The CDR3 coding sequence is TGTGCCAGCAGCATAGGGGCGGGAAACACTGAAGCTTTCTTT. Translated: CASSIGAGNTEAFF.

V is TRBV28 and J is TRBJ2-7, with 8 positions matching TRBD1. V shed 7 bases, J shed 2 bases, and the junction held 7 bases outside the gene matches. The CDR3 runs to 14 residues. The germline V gene has CDR1 MDHEN and CDR2 SYDVKM. CDR3 region: CASTRTGRPYEQYF. The DNA for the CDR3 is TGTGCCAGCACCAGGACAGGGCGCCCCTACGAGCAGTACTTC.

The chain couples TRBV29-1 to TRBJ1-2; D might be TRBD1 (6 bases). The CDR3 is 11 residues long. The germline V gene has CDR1 SQVTM and CDR2 ANQGSEA. Trimming took off 8 bases at V and 3 bases at J, with 10 bases between the two ends. DNA of the CDR3: TGCAGCTTTACAGGGTACTATGGCTACACCTTC. Translating gives CSFTGYYGYTF.

This clone was picked up one time. J is TRBJ1-2 and V is TRBV19, with D possibly being TRBD1 (5 bases). The CDR3 runs 13 residues. Germline V lookup: CDR1 LNHDA, CDR2 SQIVND (reference sequence). Trimming took 7 bases from V and 6 from J, leaving 15 bases between them. DNA of the CDR3: TGTGCCAGTACTTACCTCGGGGCAAATGGCTACACCTTC. This encodes CASTYLGANGYTF.

The chain carries TRBV15 and TRBJ1-4; D gene unclear. Trimming removed 3 bases at V and 7 bases at J, with 15 bases between. The CDR3 is 15 residues long. In germline, CDR1 is LNHNV, CDR2 YYDKDF (reference sequence). CDR3 sequence reads: CATSRRAGWAEKLFF. The CDR3 region has the DNA TGTGCCACCAGCAGGAGGGCAGGTTGGGCTGAAAAACTGTTTTTT.

This clone appeared once. The V gene is TRBV7-3, the J gene TRBJ2-1, with D possibly being TRBD2 (5 bases). Germline-derived CDR1 and CDR2 are SGHTA and FQGTGA. CDR3 length equals 13 residues. V shed 3 bases and J shed 10 bases, with 13 bases lying between them. The CDR3 DNA reads as TGTGCCAGCAGCTTTCGGACCGGCGGGGAGCAGTTCTTC. Translated, it gives CASSFRTGGEQFF. Together with reference TRBV7-3 and TRBJ2-1, the CDR3 gives the full variable domain: GAGVSQTPSNKVTEKGKYVELRCDPISGHTALYWYRQSLGQGPEFLIYFQGTGAADDSGLPNDRFFAVRPEGSVSTLKIQRTERGDSAVYLCASSFRTGGEQFFGPGTRLTVL.

The chain links TRBV14 to TRBJ2-7; TRBD2 matches at 8 bases. V lost 2 bases, J lost 5 bases, and 23 bases stayed unmatched. The CDR3 spans 20 residues. Germline V gene sequence: CDR1 SGHDN, CDR2 FVKESK. In DNA form, the CDR3 reads TGTGCCAGCAGCCAACGTAGTTTATTTGCGGGAGGCGTCCGGATCCACGAGCAGTACTTC. It translates to CASSQRSLFAGGVRIHEQYF. Supplemented by reference TRBV14 and TRBJ2-7, the full variable domain reads EAGVTQFPSHSVIEKGQTVTLRCDPISGHDNLYWYRRVMGKEIKFLLHFVKESKQDESGMPNNRFLAERTGGTYSTLKVQPAELEDSGVYFCASSQRSLFAGGVRIHEQYFGPGTRLTVT.

The chain joins TRBV27 to TRBJ2-7; a weak D match, TRBD2 (5 bases). The V gene's germline CDR1 is MNHEY and CDR2 SMNVEV (reference sequence). The CDR3 runs to 15 residues. Deletions cut 5 bases from V and 6 bases from J, with 20 bases between. The CDR3 spells CASSARGGGDREQYF. The CDR3 region has the DNA TGTGCCAGCAGTGCCCGAGGAGGAGGTGACCGCGAGCAGTACTTC.

This clone was found a few times. The chain couples TRBV25-1 to TRBJ1-2; 7 bases are a match to TRBD1. The CDR3 spans 14 residues. V was clipped by 6 bases and J by 6 bases; unmatched bases: 10. Germline V CDR1 and CDR2: MGHDK, SYGVNS. The CDR3, as DNA: TGTGCCAGCAGGCCACTAAAAGGGGGCCATGGCTACACCTTC. Its translation is CASRPLKGGHGYTF.

This clone was observed a few times. This chain uses TRBV9 with TRBJ2-1, with 7 bases identical to TRBD1. The CDR3 totals 14 residues. The V gene end was trimmed by 2 bases and the J gene end by 5 bases; junction bases not matched to a gene: 4. Germline loops: CDR1 SGDLS, CDR2 YYNGEE. The DNA for the CDR3 is TGTGCCAGCAGCGTCTCCGGGACAGACAATGAGCAGTTCTTC. This encodes CASSVSGTDNEQFF. Full variable domain (rest looked up from reference TRBV9 and TRBJ2-1): DSGVTQTPKHLITATGQRVTLRCSPRSGDLSVYWYQQSLDQGLQFLIQYYNGEERAKGNILERFSAQQFPDLHSELNLSSLELGDSALYFCASSVSGTDNEQFFGPGTRLTVL.

J is TRBJ2-4 and V is TRBV19; TRBD1 matches 8 bases. The J segment lost 0 bases and the V segment lost 1 base, leaving 8 bases of the junction unmatched. CDR1 and CDR2 (germline): LNHDA, SQIVND (reference sequence). The CDR3 consists of 18 residues. CDR3 nucleotides: TGTGCCAGTAGTATAGGGGAGCACAGGGGGATAGCCAAAAACATTCAGTACTTC. This encodes CASSIGEHRGIAKNIQYF.

This chain connects TRBV7-2 to TRBJ1-6; tentative D call: TRBD1 (5 bases). V lost 2 bases, J lost 6 bases, and 11 bases lay in between. Per the germline V gene, CDR1 is SGHTA and CDR2 is FQGNSA. The CDR3 is made up of 15 amino acids. In DNA form, the CDR3 reads TGTGCCAGCAGCTTAATGGGGCATGGTAATTCACCCCTCCACTTT. Its translation is CASSLMGHGNSPLHF.